Following are 18 T cell receptor beta chains from one sample sequenced in a study of T-cell memory formation after mild COVID-19. TCRdb itself ran the 5' RACE reads through MiXCR, one entry per CDR3 protein. Of 340,000 or so distinct CDR3 sequences in the sample, 10% to 15% were seen once. Input material: PBMCs or a T cell subset sorted from them (not recorded which). These receptor sequences come from a man aged 18 to 30 who had mild COVID-19 (a few samples of this study predate the infection). Cell type and time point are not known.

This clonotype was observed a few times. CDR3 region: CASAQGQRGETQYF. The CDR3 bases are TGTGCCAGCGCCCAGGGACAGAGGGGGGAGACCCAGTACTTC. The V gene is TRBV4-2, the J gene TRBJ2-5; 7 nucleotides match TRBD1. The CDR3 sequence is 14 residues long. Germline V CDR1 and CDR2: LGHNA, YNFKEQ. J lost 5 bases, V lost 8 bases, and 11 bases had no gene match.

This clonotype was observed at least ten times. The V gene is TRBV12-3 or TRBV12-4, the J gene TRBJ1-1; 8 nucleotides line up with TRBD1. V trimming: 3 bases; J trimming: 0 bases; junction bases outside the gene matches: 9. This CDR3 region has 17 residues. The CDR3 DNA is TGTGCCAGCAGTTTCAGGGGGCGGGGTCTTGTGAACACTGAAGCTTTCTTT. Residues: CASSFRGRGLVNTEAFF.

This clonotype was counted a few times. This sequence joins TRBV18 and TRBJ2-7, with 9 bases fitting TRBD1. V lost 5 bases to trimming and J lost 2 bases; unmatched junction nucleotides: 4. Germline lookup yields CDR1 KGHSH and CDR2 LQKENI. The length of the CDR3 is 14 residues. In DNA form, the CDR3 reads TGTGCCAGCTCAAACAGGGGGCCCCCCTACGAGCAGTACTTC. Translated, it gives CASSNRGPPYEQYF.

The chain employs TRBV3-1 and TRBJ1-1; TRBD1 might be the D (5 bases). The germline V gene encodes CDR1 LGHDT and CDR2 YNNKEL (reference sequence). The V and J ends lost 6 bases and 11 bases respectively, with 16 bases between them. This CDR3 is 12 amino acids long. CDR3 sequence: CASRRDQSAAFF. In nucleotides, the CDR3 is TGTGCCAGCAGACGGGACCAGAGCGCCGCTTTCTTT.

Concerning this clonotype itself: A read error may account for a junction end that differs from germline. The chain employs TRBV15 and TRBJ2-1, with 8 positions matching TRBD1. From germline, CDR1 is LNHNV and CDR2 YYDKDF (reference sequence). The CDR3 is 15 residues long. As DNA, the CDR3 is TGTGCCACCAGCAGAGTAACAGGGGGTGTCAATGTGCAGTTCTTC. The encoded protein is CATSRVTGGVNVQFF. Full variable domain (missing parts from reference TRBV15 and TRBJ2-1): DAMVIQNPRYQVTQFGKPVTLSCSQTLNHNVMYWYQQKSSQAPKLLFHYYDKDFNNEADTPDNFQSRRPNTSFCFLDIRSPGLGDTAMYLCATSRVTGGVNVQFFGPGTRLTVL.

This clonotype was seen at least ten times. This chain links TRBV18 with TRBJ2-1; 14 bases fit TRBD2. V was pared by 6 bases and J by 0 bases, with 13 bases of the junction left unmatched. CDR3 length: 20 amino acids. Germline V lookup: CDR1 KGHSH, CDR2 LQKENI. Here the CDR3 reads CASSLPGLAGGSSSYNEQFF. The CDR3 nucleotides are TGTGCCAGCTCTCTTCCCGGACTAGCGGGGGGCTCGAGCTCCTACAATGAGCAGTTCTTC.

This clonotype was counted only a few times. The V gene is TRBV6-2 or TRBV6-3, the J gene TRBJ2-3; the match to TRBD2 covers 10 bases. Germline CDR1 reads MNHEY; CDR2 reads SVGEGT. This CDR3 region has 17 residues. V lost 5 bases, J lost 2 bases, and 10 bases stayed unmatched. The CDR3 DNA is TGTGCCAGCAGTCTCGGACTAGCGGCGATAATCACAGATACGCAGTATTTT. This sequence encodes CASSLGLAAIITDTQYF.

This clonotype has at least ten counts. This CDR3 reads CASSAPGSYNEQFF. The CDR3 DNA is TGTGCCAGCAGCGCCCCCGGGTCCTACAATGAGCAGTTCTTC. The chain is built from TRBV7-2 and TRBJ2-1; D call uncertain. This CDR3 has 14 residues. The V gene lost 5 bases and the J gene lost 1 base, with 9 bases spanning the gap. The germline gives CDR1 SGHTA, CDR2 FQGNSA.

V is TRBV20-1 and J is TRBJ2-1; 9 positions match TRBD1. Trimming removed 6 bases from V and 8 bases from J; junction bases left unmatched: 11. The germline gives CDR1 DFQATT, CDR2 SNEGSKA (reference sequence). This CDR3 region has 14 residues. The CDR3 DNA sequence: TGCAGTGCACTCTGGGGGACAGGGTACCATGAGCAGTTCTTC. Residues: CSALWGTGYHEQFF.

This clonotype turned up a few times. V and J are TRBV6-1 and TRBJ2-2; D tentatively reads TRBD1 or TRBD2 (5 bases each). The germline V gene encodes CDR1 MNHNS and CDR2 SASEGT. The CDR3 loop spans 14 amino acids. The V end was cut by 2 bases, the J end by 3 bases, with 7 bases between. The CDR3 reads CASSEWGHTGELFF. CDR3 nucleotides: TGTGCCAGCAGTGAATGGGGACACACCGGGGAGCTGTTTTTT.

This chain joins TRBV11-2 and TRBJ2-7; D is tentatively TRBD1 or TRBD2 (5 bases each). Germline loops: CDR1 SGHAT, CDR2 FQNNGV. V was trimmed by 9 bases and J by 3 bases, leaving 12 bases between them. This CDR3 comprises 12 residues. The CDR3, as DNA: TGTGCCAGTGGGGACCGGGGCTACGAGCAGTACTTC. It codes for CASGDRGYEQYF.

This clonotype occurred a few times. This rearrangement joins TRBV4-3 to TRBJ1-2; D not certain. The germline gives CDR1 LGHNA, CDR2 YSLEER. With 2 bases removed from V and 2 bases from J, the gap between germline ends came to 15 bases. This CDR3 comprises 16 residues. CDR3 protein: CASSQQADISNYGYTF. CDR3 DNA: TGCGCCAGCAGCCAACAAGCAGATATCTCCAACTATGGCTACACCTTC.

In this sample, this clonotype turned up a few times. This rearrangement joins TRBV5-4 to TRBJ2-7, with D maybe TRBD2 (6 bases). Deletions cut 0 bases from V and 3 bases from J, with 10 bases between. This CDR3 is built from 14 residues. Germline V CDR1 and CDR2: SGHNT, YYREEE (reference sequence). CDR3 amino acids: CASSLAGVRYEQYF. DNA for the CDR3: TGTGCCAGCAGCTTGGCGGGGGTCCGCTACGAGCAGTACTTC.

About this clonotype: One junction end disagrees with the germline gene, perhaps due to a read error. The chain carries TRBV12-3 or TRBV12-4 and TRBJ2-2; D gene uncertain. The CDR3 has 13 amino acids. In DNA, the CDR3 is TGTTCCAGCAGTTTTTTGAACACCGGGGAGCTGTTTTTT. This sequence encodes CSSSFLNTGELFF.

Many counts were recorded for this clonotype. The V call is TRBV6-2 or TRBV6-3, the J call TRBJ1-4; D gene unclear. This CDR3 is built from 12 residues. Germline-derived CDR1 and CDR2 are MNHEY and SVGEGT. Trimming took 5 bases from V and 6 from J, leaving 7 bases between them. CDR3 residues: CASSPGDEKLFF. The CDR3 coding sequence is TGTGCCAGCAGTCCCGGGGATGAAAAACTGTTTTTT.

The V gene is TRBV6-6, the J gene TRBJ2-2, with D tentatively TRBD1 (6 bases). V lost 5 bases and J lost 5, with 15 bases in between. CDR1 and CDR2 from the germline V gene are MNHNY and SVGAGI (reference sequence). CDR3 size: 15 residues. Written as DNA, the CDR3 is TGTGCCAGCAGTCCCCGCAGGGGTACTACCGGGGAGCTGTTTTTT. Its translation is CASSPRRGTTGELFF.

This clonotype was observed a handful of times. V gene TRBV14 combines with J gene TRBJ1-3, with D hard to call. This CDR3 region has 16 residues. Deletions cut 4 bases from V and 8 bases from J, with 21 bases between. CDR1 is SGHDN and CDR2 is FVKESK in the germline V gene. CDR3 DNA: TGTGCCAGCAGCCCCCTCACCGACTCGTGGAAGGACACCATATATTTT. Amino acids: CASSPLTDSWKDTIYF.

This sequence joins TRBV2 and TRBJ2-5, with D unresolved. The CDR3 spans 11 residues. The V and J ends lost 3 bases and 5 bases respectively, with 4 bases between them. Germline V lookup: CDR1 SNHLY, CDR2 FYNNEI. The CDR3 sequence: CASSDLETQYF. In nucleotides, the CDR3 is TGTGCCAGCAGTGATCTCGAGACCCAGTACTTC.